Listed below are T cell receptor beta chains from one sample, sequenced in a study of T-cell reconstitution after alpha-beta-depleted transplantation in children. TCRdb fed the PCR reads into MiXCR, producing one record per CDR3 protein. This table has hundreds of thousands of distinct CDR3 sequences, 9.5% to 15% appearing once. The specimen comprised PBMCs from the stem cell graft donor, sampled from the stem cell graft. All receptors come from a human donor who donated a stem cell graft to a child with acute lymphoblastic leukemia. The CDR3 runs from the conserved cysteine through the conserved F or W. D genes are given only for firm matches. Rows may omit the clone size; those that give it use once, few, many or a size class.

size: many
D: TRBD1
J: TRBJ2-7
V: TRBV20-1
CDR3: CSARDGDRGGYEQYF
DNA: TGCAGTGCTAGAGATGGGGACAGGGGAGGCTACGAGCAGTACTTC

size: many
D: TRBD1
J: TRBJ2-2
V: TRBV7-2
CDR3: CASSARKGAGTGELFF
DNA: TGTGCCAGCAGCGCTAGGAAGGGGGCTGGGACCGGGGAGCTGTTTTTT

size: many
D: TRBD2
J: TRBJ2-7
V: TRBV10-3
CDR3: CAISGLAGGLYEQYF
DNA: TGTGCCATCAGTGGGTTAGCGGGAGGGCTATACGAGCAGTACTTC

size: many
D: -
J: TRBJ1-2
V: TRBV2
CDR3: CASRQVDGYTF
DNA: TGTGCCAGCAGACAAGTAGATGGCTACACCTTC

size: many
D: TRBD1
J: TRBJ2-5
V: TRBV6-5
CDR3: CASRGRDRGIETQYF
DNA: TGTGCCAGCAGAGGACGGGACAGGGGGATTGAGACCCAGTACTTC

size: -
D: -
J: TRBJ2-5
V: TRBV5-1
CDR3: CASTSGSQETQYF
DNA: TGCGCCAGCACCTCGGGTAGCCAAGAGACCCAGTACTTC

size: many
D: -
J: TRBJ1-2
V: TRBV20-1
CDR3: CSANTLDGRPGGYTF
DNA: TGCAGTGCTAACACTTTGGACGGCCGGCCGGGAGGCTACACCTTC

size: many
D: TRBD2
J: TRBJ2-7
V: TRBV7-9
CDR3: CASSSLTSGPYEQYF
DNA: TGTGCCAGCAGCTCTTTGACTAGCGGGCCCTACGAGCAGTACTTC

size: many
D: -
J: TRBJ2-7
V: TRBV5-1
CDR3: CASSLGRALGEQYF
DNA: TGCGCCAGCAGCTTGGGACGGGCCCTGGGCGAGCAGTACTTC

size: many
D: -
J: TRBJ2-7
V: TRBV9
CDR3: CASSVLWGSEQYF
DNA: TGTGCCAGCAGCGTGTTATGGGGGAGCGAGCAGTACTTC

size: many
D: -
J: TRBJ1-6
V: TRBV20-1
CDR3: CSAREAARGYGSPLHF
DNA: TGCAGTGCTAGAGAGGCGGCCAGGGGTTATGGATCACCCCTCCACTTT

size: few
D: -
J: TRBJ1-4
V: TRBV28
CDR3: CASSLPGAGEKLFF
DNA: TGTGCCAGCAGTCTCCCGGGAGCAGGTGAAAAACTGTTTTTT

size: many
D: TRBD1
J: TRBJ2-7
V: TRBV27
CDR3: CASSWTGGSYEQYF
DNA: TGTGCCAGCAGTTGGACAGGGGGTTCCTACGAGCAGTACTTC

size: many
D: -
J: TRBJ1-3
V: TRBV6-5
CDR3: CASSHLPDIGNTIYF
DNA: TGTGCCAGCAGTCACCTCCCGGACATTGGAAACACCATATATTTT

size: many
D: -
J: TRBJ1-1
V: TRBV4-1
CDR3: CASSQGTVSEAFF
DNA: TGCGCCAGCAGCCAAGGGACGGTTTCTGAAGCTTTCTTT

size: many
D: -
J: TRBJ1-5
V: TRBV12-3/TRBV12-4
CDR3: CASSFSSRGLLRGQPQHF
DNA: TGTGCCAGCAGTTTTTCCAGTAGAGGCCTACTGCGAGGTCAGCCCCAGCATTTT

size: many
D: TRBD2
J: TRBJ2-7
V: TRBV12-3/TRBV12-4
CDR3: CASSLIASGAVSSYEQYF
DNA: TGTGCCAGCAGTTTAATTGCTAGCGGAGCAGTGAGCTCCTACGAGCAGTACTTC

size: many
D: -
J: TRBJ1-3
V: TRBV2
CDR3: CASSSVPGNTIYF
DNA: TGTGCCAGCAGTTCGGTCCCTGGAAACACCATATATTTT

size: many
D: TRBD1
J: TRBJ1-1
V: TRBV19
CDR3: CASTSAGQGRDTEAFF
DNA: TGTGCCAGTACCTCGGCGGGACAGGGGCGGGACACTGAAGCTTTCTTT

size: many
D: TRBD1
J: TRBJ1-5
V: TRBV7-2
CDR3: CASSTRTGDNQPQHF
DNA: TGTGCCAGCAGCACCCGGACAGGGGACAATCAGCCCCAGCATTTT

size: many
D: -
J: TRBJ2-5
V: TRBV7-9
CDR3: CASASAVAEETQYF
DNA: TGTGCCAGCGCCTCTGCGGTTGCCGAAGAGACCCAGTACTTC

size: many
D: TRBD1
J: TRBJ1-4
V: TRBV5-1
CDR3: CASSQGTVQTNEKLFF
DNA: TGCGCCAGCAGCCAGGGGACAGTCCAAACTAATGAAAAACTGTTTTTT

size: many
D: -
J: TRBJ2-7
V: TRBV20-1
CDR3: CSAQRAGQDLYEQYF
DNA: TGCAGTGCTCAAAGAGCGGGACAGGACCTCTACGAGCAGTACTTC

size: many
D: TRBD1
J: TRBJ2-2
V: TRBV6-2/TRBV6-3
CDR3: CASSYRGTDSTGELFF
DNA: TGTGCCAGCAGTTACCGAGGGACAGACTCTACCGGGGAGCTGTTTTTT

size: many
D: -
J: TRBJ2-7
V: TRBV29-1
CDR3: CSVETGTYEQYF
DNA: TGCAGCGTTGAAACAGGGACCTACGAGCAGTACTTC

size: many
D: TRBD1
J: TRBJ2-5
V: TRBV2
CDR3: CASSAQGTQETQYF
DNA: TGTGCCAGCAGTGCACAGGGGACACAAGAGACCCAGTACTTC

size: many
D: TRBD1
J: TRBJ1-4
V: TRBV29-1
CDR3: CSVRGEATNEKLFF
DNA: TGCAGCGTCAGGGGGGAGGCGACTAATGAAAAACTGTTTTTT

size: -
D: TRBD1
J: TRBJ1-4
V: TRBV7-2
CDR3: CASSRSGTAYEKLFF
DNA: TGTGCCAGCAGCCGCTCCGGGACAGCTTATGAAAAACTGTTTTTT

size: many
D: -
J: TRBJ1-1
V: TRBV5-1
CDR3: CASSLAQVNTEAFF
DNA: TGCGCCAGCAGCTTGGCTCAGGTGAACACTGAAGCTTTCTTT

size: -
D: TRBD1
J: TRBJ1-1
V: TRBV29-1
CDR3: CSAGGQGEAFF
DNA: TGCAGCGCCGGGGGACAGGGGGAGGCTTTCTTT

size: many
D: -
J: TRBJ2-2
V: TRBV7-3
CDR3: CASSLTGRELFF
DNA: TGTGCCAGCAGCCTCACAGGGCGGGAGCTGTTTTTT

size: many
D: -
J: TRBJ2-3
V: TRBV7-9
CDR3: CASRYGSTDTQYF
DNA: TGTGCCAGCAGATACGGGAGCACAGATACGCAGTATTTT

size: many
D: TRBD1
J: TRBJ2-7
V: TRBV6-1
CDR3: CASSPGQGGGGEQYF
DNA: TGTGCCAGCAGCCCCGGACAGGGGGGTGGCGGCGAGCAGTACTTC

size: many
D: -
J: TRBJ1-5
V: TRBV27
CDR3: CASSLKGGQPQHF
DNA: TGTGCCAGCAGTTTAAAGGGAGGGCAGCCCCAGCATTTT

size: many
D: TRBD1
J: TRBJ2-2
V: TRBV7-2
CDR3: CASSLYWTGEAGELFF
DNA: TGTGCCAGCAGCTTATACTGGACAGGGGAGGCCGGGGAGCTGTTTTTT

size: -
D: TRBD2
J: TRBJ2-7
V: TRBV20-1
CDR3: CSAASGGPAVEQYF
DNA: TGCAGTGCCGCTAGCGGGGGGCCCGCGGTGGAGCAGTACTTC

size: many
D: TRBD2
J: TRBJ2-1
V: TRBV11-2
CDR3: CASSLRSSGFSYNEQFF
DNA: TGTGCCAGCAGCTTAAGGTCTAGCGGGTTCTCCTACAATGAGCAGTTCTTC

size: many
D: TRBD1
J: TRBJ2-3
V: TRBV12-3/TRBV12-4
CDR3: CASRGTGGITQYF
DNA: TGTGCCAGCAGGGGCACAGGGGGTATAACGCAGTATTTT

size: many
D: TRBD1
J: TRBJ1-2
V: TRBV6-2/TRBV6-3
CDR3: CASSYAYRGTYGYTF
DNA: TGTGCCAGCAGTTACGCGTACAGGGGAACCTATGGCTACACCTTC

size: many
D: TRBD2
J: TRBJ2-6
V: TRBV11-1
CDR3: CASGRTSGVSGANVLTF
DNA: TGTGCCAGCGGTAGGACTAGCGGGGTATCTGGGGCCAACGTCCTGACTTTC

size: many
D: TRBD2
J: TRBJ2-1
V: TRBV10-3
CDR3: CAISIAGGPSYNEQFF
DNA: TGTGCCATCAGCATAGCGGGGGGCCCCTCCTACAATGAGCAGTTCTTC

size: many
D: TRBD1
J: TRBJ2-2
V: TRBV10-2
CDR3: CASRQGSNTGELFF
DNA: TGCGCCAGCAGACAGGGGTCGAACACCGGGGAGCTGTTTTTT

size: few
D: TRBD1
J: TRBJ2-3
V: TRBV5-1
CDR3: CASSSGTGVGDTQYF
DNA: TGCGCCAGCAGCTCGGGGACAGGGGTCGGAGATACGCAGTATTTT